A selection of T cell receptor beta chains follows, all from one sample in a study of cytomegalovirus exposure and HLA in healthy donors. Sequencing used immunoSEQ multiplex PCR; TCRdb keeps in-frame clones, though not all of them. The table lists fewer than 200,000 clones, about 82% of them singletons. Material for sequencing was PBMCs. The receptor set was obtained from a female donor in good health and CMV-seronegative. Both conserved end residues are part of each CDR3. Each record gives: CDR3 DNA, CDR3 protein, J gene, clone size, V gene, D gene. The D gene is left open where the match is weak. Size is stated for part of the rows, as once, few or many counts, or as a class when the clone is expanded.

CDR3nt: TGCGCCAGCAGCCAAGGCGTCATGGGGGGTGATGGCTACACCTTC; CDR3aa: CASSQGVMGGDGYTF; j_gene: TRBJ1-2; abundance: few; v_gene: TRBV4-3; d_gene: .
CDR3nt: TGTGCCAGCAGGCGAGACAGGGGGCTGTACGCTGAAGCTTTCTTT; CDR3aa: CASRRDRGLYAEAFF; j_gene: TRBJ1-1; abundance: .; v_gene: TRBV6-5; d_gene: TRBD1
CDR3nt: TGTGCCAGCAGCTTGTCGGGATACTACGAGCAGTACTTC; CDR3aa: CASSLSGYYEQYF; j_gene: TRBJ2-7; abundance: .; v_gene: TRBV7-9; d_gene: .
CDR3nt: TGTGCCAGCAGCCCTCCGGACAGGCCTTCCAACGTCCTGACTTTC; CDR3aa: CASSPPDRPSNVLTF; j_gene: TRBJ2-6; abundance: .; v_gene: TRBV4-2; d_gene: TRBD1
CDR3nt: TGTGCCTGGCGCCGGGACAGGGCATTTTCTAACTATGGCTACACCTTC; CDR3aa: CAWRRDRAFSNYGYTF; j_gene: TRBJ1-2; abundance: few; v_gene: TRBV30; d_gene: TRBD1
CDR3nt: TGTGCCAGTAGTATAGTTTGGACAGGGGTGAGCACTGAAGCTTTCTTT; CDR3aa: CASSIVWTGVSTEAFF; j_gene: TRBJ1-1; abundance: .; v_gene: TRBV19; d_gene: TRBD1
CDR3nt: TGTGCCAGCAGTCCCAGACAGGGGAAAGGGGCTAATGAAAAACTGTTTTTT; CDR3aa: CASSPRQGKGANEKLFF; j_gene: TRBJ1-4; abundance: .; v_gene: TRBV28; d_gene: TRBD1
CDR3nt: TGTGCCAGCAGCCGGCAAACAGGGTCGTCTACCTATGGCTACACCTTC; CDR3aa: CASSRQTGSSTYGYTF; j_gene: TRBJ1-2; abundance: .; v_gene: TRBV5-4; d_gene: .
CDR3nt: TGTGCCTGGACCCAGGGGACGTCCTATGGCTACACCTTC; CDR3aa: CAWTQGTSYGYTF; j_gene: TRBJ1-2; abundance: .; v_gene: TRBV30; d_gene: .
CDR3nt: TGTGCCAGCAGCCCGTCGGCGGGGGCCCTACCCTACGAGCAGTACTTC; CDR3aa: CASSPSAGALPYEQYF; j_gene: TRBJ2-7; abundance: .; v_gene: TRBV7-8; d_gene: .
CDR3nt: TGTGCCAGCAGCTTAGCGAGTAGCGGGGGTCTCAATGAGCAGTTCTTC; CDR3aa: CASSLASSGGLNEQFF; j_gene: TRBJ2-1; abundance: .; v_gene: TRBV11-3; d_gene: TRBD2
CDR3nt: TGTGCCAGCGCCCCCCGAGGGACAGGGGGCACAGATACGCAGTATTTT; CDR3aa: CASAPRGTGGTDTQYF; j_gene: TRBJ2-3; abundance: .; v_gene: TRBV11-3; d_gene: TRBD1
CDR3nt: TGTGCCAGCAGCTGGGGGACTAGTTTCAATGAGCAGTTCTTC; CDR3aa: CASSWGTSFNEQFF; j_gene: TRBJ2-1; abundance: .; v_gene: TRBV5-6; d_gene: TRBD2
CDR3nt: TGTGCCAGCAGCCCTGGGACAGGGGTTGGGGACTACGAGCAGTACTTC; CDR3aa: CASSPGTGVGDYEQYF; j_gene: TRBJ2-7; abundance: .; v_gene: TRBV14; d_gene: TRBD1
CDR3nt: TGTGCCAGCAGCTTTTTCGCCCGGGTACAGGTGGCTGGCTACACCTTC; CDR3aa: CASSFFARVQVAGYTF; j_gene: TRBJ1-2; abundance: .; v_gene: TRBV5-8; d_gene: .
CDR3nt: TGTGCCAGCAGCTGGAGAGCTTATACCTCGCAGGGGGCGTACGAGCAGTACTTC; CDR3aa: CASSWRAYTSQGAYEQYF; j_gene: TRBJ2-7; abundance: .; v_gene: TRBV7-9; d_gene: TRBD1
CDR3nt: TGTGCCTGGAGCGCCGGGACAGGGGTAGATACGCAGTATTTT; CDR3aa: CAWSAGTGVDTQYF; j_gene: TRBJ2-3; abundance: .; v_gene: TRBV30; d_gene: TRBD1
CDR3nt: TGTGCCAGCAGAACTGGACTAGCGGGAGGCGAGCAGTACTTC; CDR3aa: CASRTGLAGGEQYF; j_gene: TRBJ2-7; abundance: .; v_gene: TRBV27; d_gene: TRBD2
CDR3nt: TGTGCCAGCATCCCGGACAGTCGTCCCACTGAAGCTTTCTTT; CDR3aa: CASIPDSRPTEAFF; j_gene: TRBJ1-1; abundance: .; v_gene: TRBV6-6; d_gene: .
CDR3nt: TGTGCCAGCAGTTTCCTAGGGGCCGTCGGGCCCCAGCATTTT; CDR3aa: CASSFLGAVGPQHF; j_gene: TRBJ1-5; abundance: once; v_gene: TRBV27; d_gene: .
CDR3nt: TGTGCCAGTTCCGGTTCTAGCGGGCGAAGCACAGATACGCAGTATTTT; CDR3aa: CASSGSSGRSTDTQYF; j_gene: TRBJ2-3; abundance: .; v_gene: TRBV19; d_gene: TRBD2
CDR3nt: TGTGCCACCGCATACCGGGACAGGGGTCCCTATGGCTACACCTTC; CDR3aa: CATAYRDRGPYGYTF; j_gene: TRBJ1-2; abundance: .; v_gene: TRBV28; d_gene: TRBD1
CDR3nt: TGTGCCAGCAGCTTGAGGGACAGGACAACTGATGGCTACACCTTC; CDR3aa: CASSLRDRTTDGYTF; j_gene: TRBJ1-2; abundance: few; v_gene: TRBV7-9; d_gene: TRBD1
CDR3nt: TGTGCCAGCAGCTCTACTACTCCAGCGGTGTCCTACAATGAGCAGTTCTTC; CDR3aa: CASSSTTPAVSYNEQFF; j_gene: TRBJ2-1; abundance: .; v_gene: TRBV5-4; d_gene: .
CDR3nt: TGTGCCTGGAGTGTACTTGGCAGGGGGCCAGGTGGCTACACCTTC; CDR3aa: CAWSVLGRGPGGYTF; j_gene: TRBJ1-2; abundance: .; v_gene: TRBV30; d_gene: TRBD1
CDR3nt: TGCGCCAGCAGTCAATCAAGGAGGAGCGGACTCCAAGAGACCCAGTACTTC; CDR3aa: CASSQSRRSGLQETQYF; j_gene: TRBJ2-5; abundance: .; v_gene: TRBV23-1; d_gene: .
CDR3nt: TGTGCCAGCAGAAAAGGGGGAAGCGCAGATACGCAGTATTTT; CDR3aa: CASRKGGSADTQYF; j_gene: TRBJ2-3; abundance: .; v_gene: TRBV28; d_gene: .
CDR3nt: TGTGCCAGCAGCTCCTTTTGGTTGAGCAATGAGCAGTTCTTC; CDR3aa: CASSSFWLSNEQFF; j_gene: TRBJ2-1; abundance: .; v_gene: TRBV7-8; d_gene: .
CDR3nt: TGTGCCAGCAGCCCCGAGCGGGGAGAGCAGTACTTC; CDR3aa: CASSPERGEQYF; j_gene: TRBJ2-7; abundance: .; v_gene: TRBV9; d_gene: TRBD2
CDR3nt: TGTGCCAGCAGTGAAGCGTGGCAGGGCACTGAAGCTTTCTTT; CDR3aa: CASSEAWQGTEAFF; j_gene: TRBJ1-1; abundance: .; v_gene: TRBV2; d_gene: .
CDR3nt: TGTGCCAGCAGCTCAAACCAAGGACAGGGGGAGCAGTTCTTC; CDR3aa: CASSSNQGQGEQFF; j_gene: TRBJ2-1; abundance: few; v_gene: TRBV7-2; d_gene: TRBD1
CDR3nt: TGTGCCAGTAGTATGACATTCTCCTACGAGCAGTACTTC; CDR3aa: CASSMTFSYEQYF; j_gene: TRBJ2-7; abundance: .; v_gene: TRBV19; d_gene: .
CDR3nt: TGTGCCAGTAGTACCCTGTTAGGCAGGATGAACACTGAAGCTTTCTTT; CDR3aa: CASSTLLGRMNTEAFF; j_gene: TRBJ1-1; abundance: .; v_gene: TRBV19; d_gene: .
CDR3nt: TGCGCCAGCAGCCAAGAATGGAGCGTTGGGGCCAACGGCCTGACTTTC; CDR3aa: CASSQEWSVGANGLTF; j_gene: TRBJ2-6; abundance: once; v_gene: TRBV4-3; d_gene: .
CDR3nt: TGTGCCTGGAGTGTAGATAGCGGGGGCACAGATACGCAGTATTTT; CDR3aa: CAWSVDSGGTDTQYF; j_gene: TRBJ2-3; abundance: .; v_gene: TRBV30; d_gene: TRBD2
CDR3nt: TGTGCCAGCAGCGGGGGCGGCTTGTCTGGGGCCAACGGCCTGACTTTC; CDR3aa: CASSGGGLSGANGLTF; j_gene: TRBJ2-6; abundance: .; v_gene: TRBV9; d_gene: .
CDR3nt: TGTGCCACCAGCAGAGACCCCTCTAGCGGGAGCGAGCAGTACTTC; CDR3aa: CATSRDPSSGSEQYF; j_gene: TRBJ2-7; abundance: .; v_gene: TRBV15; d_gene: TRBD2
CDR3nt: TGTGCCAGCAGCAAAGGTACCAGGACACTCACAGATACGCAGTATTTT; CDR3aa: CASSKGTRTLTDTQYF; j_gene: TRBJ2-3; abundance: .; v_gene: TRBV21-1; d_gene: .
CDR3nt: TGTGCCATCAGTGAGACCCGGGAGTCGAAAGAGACCCAGTACTTC; CDR3aa: CAISETRESKETQYF; j_gene: TRBJ2-5; abundance: .; v_gene: TRBV10-3; d_gene: .
CDR3nt: TGTGCCAGCAGGCCCCGGGACAGAAACTACGAGCAGTACTTC; CDR3aa: CASRPRDRNYEQYF; j_gene: TRBJ2-7; abundance: .; v_gene: TRBV28; d_gene: TRBD1
CDR3nt: TGTGCCAGCAGCTCGACCCGCGGGGTAGTGACCCAGTACTTC; CDR3aa: CASSSTRGVVTQYF; j_gene: TRBJ2-5; abundance: .; v_gene: TRBV11-2; d_gene: .
CDR3nt: TGTGCCAGCAGCTTTTCCCCTAAATTCTACGAGCAGTACTTC; CDR3aa: CASSFSPKFYEQYF; j_gene: TRBJ2-7; abundance: .; v_gene: TRBV7-9; d_gene: .
CDR3nt: TGCGCCAGCAGCCAAGCTTTGGGGACAGGGCGCTACGAGCAGTACTTC; CDR3aa: CASSQALGTGRYEQYF; j_gene: TRBJ2-7; abundance: .; v_gene: TRBV4-1; d_gene: TRBD1
CDR3nt: TGTGCCAGCAGCTTCACCCCCGTTGGGACAGGGCAATCACCCCTCCACTTT; CDR3aa: CASSFTPVGTGQSPLHF; j_gene: TRBJ1-6; abundance: .; v_gene: TRBV7-6; d_gene: TRBD1
CDR3nt: TGTGCCAGCAGCTCGGGACAGGGCTTCTCAGATACGCAGTATTTT; CDR3aa: CASSSGQGFSDTQYF; j_gene: TRBJ2-3; abundance: .; v_gene: TRBV7-2; d_gene: TRBD1
CDR3nt: TGCGCCAGCAGCCGGACAGAAGGGAGTGAAAAACTGTTTTTT; CDR3aa: CASSRTEGSEKLFF; j_gene: TRBJ1-4; abundance: .; v_gene: TRBV5-1; d_gene: .
CDR3nt: TGTGCCAGCAGCTTAGCCGGGAGTGGGTGGACAGATACGCAGTATTTT; CDR3aa: CASSLAGSGWTDTQYF; j_gene: TRBJ2-3; abundance: .; v_gene: TRBV7-2; d_gene: .
CDR3nt: TGTGCCAGCAGCCCCGCGAACCGTTTGACTAGCGGGGGGAGGAATGAGCAGTTCTTC; CDR3aa: CASSPANRLTSGGRNEQFF; j_gene: TRBJ2-1; abundance: .; v_gene: TRBV5-4; d_gene: TRBD2
CDR3nt: TGTGCCAGCCCTCGACTAGGCTCCTACAATGAGCAGTTCTTC; CDR3aa: CASPRLGSYNEQFF; j_gene: TRBJ2-1; abundance: .; v_gene: TRBV5-8; d_gene: .
CDR3nt: TGTGCCAGCAGCGTAGGACCGAGCAGGGGGACTGAAGCTTTCTTT; CDR3aa: CASSVGPSRGTEAFF; j_gene: TRBJ1-1; abundance: .; v_gene: TRBV9; d_gene: TRBD1
CDR3nt: TGTGCCAGCAGTGCCAGCGGACCCCAGCAGTTCTTC; CDR3aa: CASSASGPQQFF; j_gene: TRBJ2-1; abundance: .; v_gene: TRBV6-1; d_gene: .